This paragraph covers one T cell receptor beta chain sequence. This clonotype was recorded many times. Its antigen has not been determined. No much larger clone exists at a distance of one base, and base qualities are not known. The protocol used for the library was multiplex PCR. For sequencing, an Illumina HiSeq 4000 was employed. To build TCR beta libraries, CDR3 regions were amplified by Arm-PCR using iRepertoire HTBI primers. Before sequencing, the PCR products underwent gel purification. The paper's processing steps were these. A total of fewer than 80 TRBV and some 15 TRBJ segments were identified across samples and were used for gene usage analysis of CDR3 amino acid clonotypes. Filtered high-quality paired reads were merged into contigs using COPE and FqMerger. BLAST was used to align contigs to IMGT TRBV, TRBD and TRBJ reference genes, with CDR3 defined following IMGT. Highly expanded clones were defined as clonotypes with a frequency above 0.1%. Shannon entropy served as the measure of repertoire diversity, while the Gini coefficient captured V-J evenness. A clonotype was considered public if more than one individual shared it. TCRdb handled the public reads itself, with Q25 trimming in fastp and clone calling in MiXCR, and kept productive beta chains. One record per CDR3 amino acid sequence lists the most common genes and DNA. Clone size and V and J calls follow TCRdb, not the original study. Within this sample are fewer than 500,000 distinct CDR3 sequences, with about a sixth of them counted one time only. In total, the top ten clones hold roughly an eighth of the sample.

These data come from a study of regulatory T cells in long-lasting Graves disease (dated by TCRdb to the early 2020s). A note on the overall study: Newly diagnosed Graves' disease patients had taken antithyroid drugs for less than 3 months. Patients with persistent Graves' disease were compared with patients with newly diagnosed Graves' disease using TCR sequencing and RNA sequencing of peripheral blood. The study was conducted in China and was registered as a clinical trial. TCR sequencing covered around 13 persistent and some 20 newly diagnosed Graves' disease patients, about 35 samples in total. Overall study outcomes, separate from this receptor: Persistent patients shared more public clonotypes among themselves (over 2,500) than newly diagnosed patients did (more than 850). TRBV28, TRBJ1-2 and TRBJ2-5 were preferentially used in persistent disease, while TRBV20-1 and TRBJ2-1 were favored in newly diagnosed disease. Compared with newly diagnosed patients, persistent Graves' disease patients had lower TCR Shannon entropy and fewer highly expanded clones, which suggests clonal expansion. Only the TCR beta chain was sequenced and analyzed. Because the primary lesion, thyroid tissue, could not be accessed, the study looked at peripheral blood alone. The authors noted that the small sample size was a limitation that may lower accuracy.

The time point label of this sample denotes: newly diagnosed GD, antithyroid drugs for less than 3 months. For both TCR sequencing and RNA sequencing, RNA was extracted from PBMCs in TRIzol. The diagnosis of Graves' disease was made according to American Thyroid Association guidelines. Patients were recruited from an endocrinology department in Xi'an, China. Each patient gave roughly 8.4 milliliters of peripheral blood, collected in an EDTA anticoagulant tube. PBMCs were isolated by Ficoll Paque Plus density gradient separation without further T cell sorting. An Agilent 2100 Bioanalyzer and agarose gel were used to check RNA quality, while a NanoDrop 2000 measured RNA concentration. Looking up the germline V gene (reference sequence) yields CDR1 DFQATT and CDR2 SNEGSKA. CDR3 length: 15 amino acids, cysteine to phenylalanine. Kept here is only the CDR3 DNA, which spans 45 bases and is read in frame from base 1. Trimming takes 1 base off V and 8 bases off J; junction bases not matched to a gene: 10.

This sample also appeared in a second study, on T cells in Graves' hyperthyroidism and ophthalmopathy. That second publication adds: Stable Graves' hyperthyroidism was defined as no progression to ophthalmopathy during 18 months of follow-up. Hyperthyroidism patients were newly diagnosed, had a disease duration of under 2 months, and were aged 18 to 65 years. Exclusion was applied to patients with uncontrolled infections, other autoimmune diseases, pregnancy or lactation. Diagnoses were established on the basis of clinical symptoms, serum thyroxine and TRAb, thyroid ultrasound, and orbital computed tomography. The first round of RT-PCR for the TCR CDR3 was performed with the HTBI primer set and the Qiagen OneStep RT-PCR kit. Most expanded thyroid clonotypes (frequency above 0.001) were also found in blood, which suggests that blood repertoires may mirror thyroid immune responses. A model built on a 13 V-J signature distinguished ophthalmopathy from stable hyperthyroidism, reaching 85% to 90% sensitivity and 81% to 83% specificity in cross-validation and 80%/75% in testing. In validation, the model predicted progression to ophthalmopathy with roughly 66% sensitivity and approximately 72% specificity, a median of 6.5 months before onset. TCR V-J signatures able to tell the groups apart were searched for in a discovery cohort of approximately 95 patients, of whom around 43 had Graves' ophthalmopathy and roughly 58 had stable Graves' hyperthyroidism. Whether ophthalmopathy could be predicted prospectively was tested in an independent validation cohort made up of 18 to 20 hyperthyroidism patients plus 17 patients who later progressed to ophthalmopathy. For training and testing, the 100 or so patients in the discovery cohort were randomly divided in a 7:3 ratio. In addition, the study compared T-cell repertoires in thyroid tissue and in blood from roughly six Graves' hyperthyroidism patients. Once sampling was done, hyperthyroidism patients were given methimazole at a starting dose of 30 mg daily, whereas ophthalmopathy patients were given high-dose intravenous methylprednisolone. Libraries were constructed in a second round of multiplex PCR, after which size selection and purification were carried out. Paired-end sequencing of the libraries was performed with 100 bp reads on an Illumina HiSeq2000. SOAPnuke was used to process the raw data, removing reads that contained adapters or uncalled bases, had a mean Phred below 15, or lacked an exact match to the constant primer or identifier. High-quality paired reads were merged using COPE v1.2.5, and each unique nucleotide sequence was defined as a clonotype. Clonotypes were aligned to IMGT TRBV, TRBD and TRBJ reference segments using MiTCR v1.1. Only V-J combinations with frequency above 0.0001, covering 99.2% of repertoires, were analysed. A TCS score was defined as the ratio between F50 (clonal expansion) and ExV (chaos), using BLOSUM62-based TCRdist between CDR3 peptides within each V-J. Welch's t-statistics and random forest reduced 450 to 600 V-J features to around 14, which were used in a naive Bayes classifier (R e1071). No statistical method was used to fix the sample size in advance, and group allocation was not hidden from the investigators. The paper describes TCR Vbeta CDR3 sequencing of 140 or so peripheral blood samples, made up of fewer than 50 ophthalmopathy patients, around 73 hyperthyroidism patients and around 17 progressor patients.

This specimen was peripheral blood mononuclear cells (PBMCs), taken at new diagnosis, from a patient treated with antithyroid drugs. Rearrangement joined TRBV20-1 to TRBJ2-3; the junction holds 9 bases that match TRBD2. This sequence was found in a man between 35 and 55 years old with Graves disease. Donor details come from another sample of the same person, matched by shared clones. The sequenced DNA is TGCAGTGCTAGAGGCCCTAGCGGGACCTATCCTACGCAGTATTTT. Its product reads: CSARGPSGTYPTQYF.